The rows below give T cell receptor beta chains drawn from one sample of a study of cytomegalovirus exposure and HLA in healthy donors. The repertoire was sequenced with immunoSEQ multiplex PCR; TCRdb's copy has only in-frame clones and lacks some. This sample yields about 180,000 clones, of which about 78% are seen a single time; under 2.5% belongs to the top ten. The sequencing sample was made of PBMCs. These receptors came from a man in his fifties or sixties in good health and CMV-seronegative. CDR3s include the opening cysteine and the closing phenylalanine or tryptophan. Fields, in order: D gene, clone size, J gene, V gene, CDR3 protein, CDR3 DNA. A D gene is named only where the DNA matches it firmly. A clone size is listed for some rows: how often the clone was seen (once, few, many), or a class if it is expanded.

-,-,TRBJ2-7,TRBV9,CASSVEGREEDEQYF,TGTGCCAGCAGCGTAGAGGGCAGGGAGGAGGACGAGCAGTACTTC
-,-,TRBJ1-5,TRBV6-6,CASSRDTGGQPQHF,TGTGCCAGCAGCCGCGACACGGGGGGACAGCCCCAGCATTTT
-,-,TRBJ1-2,TRBV4-2,CASSQSGQYGYTF,TGTGCCAGCAGCCAAAGTGGTCAGTATGGCTACACCTTC
TRBD1,once,TRBJ1-1,TRBV5-1,CASLLPGTGNTMNTEAFF,TGCGCCAGCCTCTTACCCGGGACAGGGAATACGATGAACACTGAAGCTTTCTTT
TRBD1,-,TRBJ2-1,TRBV16,CASSQFSPGVQGAPNEQFF,TGTGCCAGCAGCCAATTTTCCCCCGGGGTCCAGGGGGCGCCTAATGAGCAGTTCTTC
-,-,TRBJ1-4,TRBV19,CASSAVAANEKLFF,TGTGCCAGTAGCGCGGTGGCAGCAAATGAAAAACTGTTTTTT
TRBD1,once,TRBJ1-4,TRBV11-2,CASSPGQGVNEKLFF,TGTGCCAGCAGCCCGGGACAGGGTGTTAATGAAAAACTGTTTTTT
TRBD2,-,TRBJ2-2,TRBV18,CASSPSGGPNTGELFF,TGTGCCAGCTCCCCTAGCGGGGGGCCTAACACCGGGGAGCTGTTTTTT
-,-,TRBJ1-5,TRBV5-5,CASSLESGANQPQHF,TGTGCCAGCAGCTTGGAAAGCGGAGCCAATCAGCCCCAGCATTTT
-,-,TRBJ2-2,TRBV4-3,CASSQNGQPNTGELFF,TGCGCCAGCAGCCAAAATGGACAGCCGAACACCGGGGAGCTGTTTTTT
-,few,TRBJ2-3,TRBV28,CASSRPREGGFTDTQYF,TGTGCCAGCAGTCGCCCCAGGGAAGGGGGATTCACAGATACGCAGTATTTT
-,-,TRBJ2-7,TRBV5-6,CASSLVFEGSPTRPYEQYF,TGTGCCAGCAGCTTGGTCTTCGAGGGATCACCGACCAGACCCTACGAGCAGTACTTC
TRBD1,-,TRBJ1-2,TRBV6-6,CASSYPDRGNYGYTF,TGTGCCAGCAGTTACCCCGACAGGGGTAACTATGGCTACACCTTC
TRBD1,-,TRBJ1-4,TRBV7-9,CASTQTGGSSEKLFF,TGTGCCAGCACCCAAACAGGGGGCTCGAGTGAAAAACTGTTTTTT
TRBD1,once,TRBJ2-5,TRBV29-1,CSVYGTGWGAQETQYF,TGCAGCGTTTACGGGACAGGTTGGGGGGCTCAGGAGACCCAGTACTTC
TRBD1,-,TRBJ2-3,TRBV5-1,CASSLQGASTDTQYF,TGCGCCAGCAGCTTGCAGGGGGCTAGCACAGATACGCAGTATTTT
-,-,TRBJ2-1,TRBV18,CASSSNRANEQFF,TGTGCCAGCTCATCAAACAGGGCGAATGAGCAGTTCTTC
TRBD1,-,TRBJ1-1,TRBV4-1,CASSLGTGGWTEAFF,TGCGCCAGCAGCCTCGGGACAGGGGGCTGGACTGAAGCTTTCTTT
-,-,TRBJ2-3,TRBV29-1,CSVVARVTDTQYF,TGCAGCGTTGTGGCCAGGGTGACAGATACGCAGTATTTT
-,-,TRBJ1-2,TRBV5-8,CASGVQGYYGYPF,TGTGCCAGCGGGGTCCAGGGGTACTATGGCTACCCCTTC
-,-,TRBJ1-2,TRBV5-1,CASSLRQGLYGYTF,TGCGCCAGCAGCTTGCGACAAGGCCTCTATGGCTACACCTTC
TRBD2,-,TRBJ2-1,TRBV28,CASGTSGYNEQFF,TGTGCCAGCGGGACTAGCGGGTACAATGAGCAGTTCTTC
-,-,TRBJ2-7,TRBV11-2,CASSFDSGSYEQYF,TGTGCCAGCAGCTTCGACTCTGGCTCCTACGAGCAGTACTTC
TRBD2,-,TRBJ2-3,TRBV5-4,CASSLTGGGITDTQYF,TGTGCCAGCAGCTTGACCGGGGGGGGGATCACAGATACGCAGTATTTT